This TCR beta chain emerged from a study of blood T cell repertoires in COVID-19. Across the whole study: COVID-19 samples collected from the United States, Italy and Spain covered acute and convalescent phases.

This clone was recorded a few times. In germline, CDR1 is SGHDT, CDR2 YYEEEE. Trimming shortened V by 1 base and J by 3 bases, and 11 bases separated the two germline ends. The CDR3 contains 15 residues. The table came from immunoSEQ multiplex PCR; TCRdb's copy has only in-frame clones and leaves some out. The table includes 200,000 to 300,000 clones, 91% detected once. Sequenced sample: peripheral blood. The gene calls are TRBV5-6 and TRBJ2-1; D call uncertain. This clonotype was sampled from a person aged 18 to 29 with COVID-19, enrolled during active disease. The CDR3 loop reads CASSLRQALYNEQFF. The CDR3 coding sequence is TGTGCCAGCAGCTTGCGGCAGGCCCTCTACAATGAGCAGTTCTTC.